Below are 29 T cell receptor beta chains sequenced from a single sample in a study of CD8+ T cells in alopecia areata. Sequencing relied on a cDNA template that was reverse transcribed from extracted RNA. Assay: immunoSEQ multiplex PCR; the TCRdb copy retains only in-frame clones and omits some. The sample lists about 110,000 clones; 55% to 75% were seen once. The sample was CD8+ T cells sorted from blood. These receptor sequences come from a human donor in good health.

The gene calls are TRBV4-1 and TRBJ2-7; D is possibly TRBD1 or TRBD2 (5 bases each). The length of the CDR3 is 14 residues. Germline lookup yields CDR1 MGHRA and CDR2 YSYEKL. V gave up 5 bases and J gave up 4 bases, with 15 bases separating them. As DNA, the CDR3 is TGCGCCAGCAGCAACGAGGGGATGGGATACGAGCAGTACTTC. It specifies CASSNEGMGYEQYF.

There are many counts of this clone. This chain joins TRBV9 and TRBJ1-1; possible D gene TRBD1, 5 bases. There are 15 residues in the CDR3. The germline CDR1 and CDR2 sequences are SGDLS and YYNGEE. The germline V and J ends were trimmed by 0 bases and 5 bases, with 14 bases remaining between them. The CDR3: CASSVVQGRITEAFF. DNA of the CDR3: TGTGCCAGCAGCGTAGTGCAGGGACGGATTACTGAAGCTTTCTTT.

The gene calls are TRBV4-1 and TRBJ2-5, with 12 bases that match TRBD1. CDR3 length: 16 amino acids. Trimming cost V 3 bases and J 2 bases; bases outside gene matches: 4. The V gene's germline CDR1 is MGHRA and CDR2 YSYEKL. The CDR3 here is CASSQGTGGSQETQYF. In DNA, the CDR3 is TGCGCCAGCAGCCAGGGGACAGGGGGCTCTCAAGAGACCCAGTACTTC.

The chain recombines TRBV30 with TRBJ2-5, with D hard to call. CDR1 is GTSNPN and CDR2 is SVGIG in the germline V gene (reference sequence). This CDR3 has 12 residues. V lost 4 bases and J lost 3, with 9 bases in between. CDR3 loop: CAWNSEKETQYF. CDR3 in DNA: TGTGCCTGGAACAGTGAAAAAGAGACCCAGTACTTC.

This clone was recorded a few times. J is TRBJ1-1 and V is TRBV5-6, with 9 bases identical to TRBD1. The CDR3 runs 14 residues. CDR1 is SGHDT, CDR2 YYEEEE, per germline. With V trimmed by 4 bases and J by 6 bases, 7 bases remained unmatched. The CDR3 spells CASSPGQGLAEAFF. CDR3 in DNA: TGTGCCAGCAGCCCGGGACAGGGCCTCGCTGAAGCTTTCTTT.

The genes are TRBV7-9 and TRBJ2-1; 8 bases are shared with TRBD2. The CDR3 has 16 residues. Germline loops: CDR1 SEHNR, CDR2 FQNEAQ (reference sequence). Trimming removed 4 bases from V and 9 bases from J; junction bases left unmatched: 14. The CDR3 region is CASSSPTGLDPSEQFF. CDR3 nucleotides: TGTGCCAGCAGCTCTCCAACGGGACTAGATCCGAGTGAGCAGTTCTTC. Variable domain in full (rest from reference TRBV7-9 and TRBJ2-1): DTGVSQNPRHKITKRGQNVTFRCDPISEHNRLYWYRQTLGQGPEFLTYFQNEAQLEKSRLLSDRFSAERPKGSFSTLEIQRTEQGDSAMYLCASSSPTGLDPSEQFFGPGTRLTVL.

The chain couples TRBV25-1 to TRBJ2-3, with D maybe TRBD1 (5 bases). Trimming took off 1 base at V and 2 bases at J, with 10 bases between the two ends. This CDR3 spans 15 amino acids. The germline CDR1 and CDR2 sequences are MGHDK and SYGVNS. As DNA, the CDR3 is TGTGCCAGCAGTGAATTTAAGGGGAACACAGATACGCAGTATTTT. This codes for CASSEFKGNTDTQYF. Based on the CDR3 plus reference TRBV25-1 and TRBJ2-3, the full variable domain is EADIYQTPRYLVIGTGKKITLECSQTMGHDKMYWYQQDPGMELHLIHYSYGVNSTEKGDLSSESTVSRIRTEHFPLTLESARPSHTSQYLCASSEFKGNTDTQYFGPGTRLTVL.

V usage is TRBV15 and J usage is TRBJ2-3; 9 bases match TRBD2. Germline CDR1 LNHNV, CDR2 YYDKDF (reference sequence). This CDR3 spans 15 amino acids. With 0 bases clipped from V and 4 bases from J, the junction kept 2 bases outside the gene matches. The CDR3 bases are TGTGCCACCAGCAGAGATTTAGCGGGGGCAGATACGCAGTATTTT. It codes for CATSRDLAGADTQYF.

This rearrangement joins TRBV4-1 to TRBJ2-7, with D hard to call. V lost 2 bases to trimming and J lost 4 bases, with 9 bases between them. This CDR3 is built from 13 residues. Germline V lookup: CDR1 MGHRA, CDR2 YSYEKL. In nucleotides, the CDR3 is TGCGCCAGCAGCCAACTCCCAGGTTACGAGCAGTACTTC. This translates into CASSQLPGYEQYF.

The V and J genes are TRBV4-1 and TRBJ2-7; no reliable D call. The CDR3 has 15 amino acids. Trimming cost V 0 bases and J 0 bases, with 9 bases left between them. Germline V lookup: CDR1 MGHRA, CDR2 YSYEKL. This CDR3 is CASSQDLASSYEQYF. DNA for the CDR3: TGCGCCAGCAGCCAAGATCTGGCCAGCTCCTACGAGCAGTACTTC.

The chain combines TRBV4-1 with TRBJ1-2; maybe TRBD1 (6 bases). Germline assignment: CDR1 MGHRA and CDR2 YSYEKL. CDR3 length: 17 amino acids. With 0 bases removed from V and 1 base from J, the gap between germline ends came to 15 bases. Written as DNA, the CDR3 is TGCGCCAGCAGCCAAGACGGGGGACAAGAACTTAACTATGGCTACACCTTC. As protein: CASSQDGGQELNYGYTF.

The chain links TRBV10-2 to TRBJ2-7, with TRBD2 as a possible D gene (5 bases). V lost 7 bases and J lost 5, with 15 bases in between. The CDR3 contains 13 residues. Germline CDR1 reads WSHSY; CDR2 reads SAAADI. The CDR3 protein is CASMAGILDEQYF. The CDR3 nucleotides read TGCGCCAGCATGGCGGGTATTCTCGACGAGCAGTACTTC.

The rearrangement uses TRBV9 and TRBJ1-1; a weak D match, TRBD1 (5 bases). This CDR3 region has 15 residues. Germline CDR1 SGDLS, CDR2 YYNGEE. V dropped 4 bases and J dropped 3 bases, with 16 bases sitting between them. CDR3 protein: CASSLIRDSDTEAFF. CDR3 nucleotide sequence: TGTGCCAGCAGCTTAATCCGGGACTCCGACACTGAAGCTTTCTTT.

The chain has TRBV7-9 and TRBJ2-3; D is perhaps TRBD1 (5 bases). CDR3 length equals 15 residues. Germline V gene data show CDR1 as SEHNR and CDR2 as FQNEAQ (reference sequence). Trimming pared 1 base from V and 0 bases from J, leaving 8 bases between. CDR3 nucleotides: TGTGCCAGCAGCTTAGGACAGATGAGCACAGATACGCAGTATTTT. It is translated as CASSLGQMSTDTQYF. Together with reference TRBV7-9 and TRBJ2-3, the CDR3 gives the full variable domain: DTGVSQNPRHKITKRGQNVTFRCDPISEHNRLYWYRQTLGQGPEFLTYFQNEAQLEKSRLLSDRFSAERPKGSFSTLEIQRTEQGDSAMYLCASSLGQMSTDTQYFGPGTRLTVL.

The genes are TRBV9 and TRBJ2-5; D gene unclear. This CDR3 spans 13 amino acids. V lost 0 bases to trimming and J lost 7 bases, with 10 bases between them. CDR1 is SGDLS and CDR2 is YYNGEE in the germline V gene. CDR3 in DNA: TGTGCCAGCAGCGTAGACCGATTAGGGACCCAGTACTTC. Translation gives CASSVDRLGTQYF.

CDR3 region: CASSPSGGPYNEQFF. Written as DNA, the CDR3 is TGTGCCAGCAGCCCGTCGGGGGGGCCCTACAATGAGCAGTTCTTC. This rearrangement joins TRBV4-2 to TRBJ2-1, with 8 bases lining up with TRBD2. CDR3 length: 15 residues. Germline CDR1 is LGHNA and CDR2 is YNFKEQ. V dropped 4 bases and J dropped 2; count of bases not matched to a gene: 4.

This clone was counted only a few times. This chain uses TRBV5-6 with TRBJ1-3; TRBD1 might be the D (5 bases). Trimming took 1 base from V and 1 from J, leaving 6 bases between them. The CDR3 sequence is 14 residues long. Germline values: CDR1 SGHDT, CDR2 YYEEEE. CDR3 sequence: CASSLRQSGNTIYF. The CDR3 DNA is TGTGCCAGCAGCTTGAGACAGTCTGGAAACACCATATATTTT.

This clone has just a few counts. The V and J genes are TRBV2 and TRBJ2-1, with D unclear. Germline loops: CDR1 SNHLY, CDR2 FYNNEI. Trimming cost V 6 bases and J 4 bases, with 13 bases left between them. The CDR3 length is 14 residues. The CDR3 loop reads CASRDPTVYNEQFF. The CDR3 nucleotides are TGTGCCAGCAGAGACCCGACCGTTTACAATGAGCAGTTCTTC. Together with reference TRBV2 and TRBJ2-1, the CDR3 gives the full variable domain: EPEVTQTPSHQVTQMGQEVILRCVPISNHLYFYWYRQILGQKVEFLVSFYNNEISEKSEIFDDQFSVERPDGSNFTLKIRSTKLEDSAMYFCASRDPTVYNEQFFGPGTRLTVL.

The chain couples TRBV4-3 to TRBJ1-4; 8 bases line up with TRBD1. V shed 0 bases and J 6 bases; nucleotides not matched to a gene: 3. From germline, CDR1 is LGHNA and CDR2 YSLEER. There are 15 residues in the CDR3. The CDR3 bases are TGCGCCAGCAGCCAAGACCACAGGGGGGATGAAAAACTGTTTTTT. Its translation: CASSQDHRGDEKLFF.

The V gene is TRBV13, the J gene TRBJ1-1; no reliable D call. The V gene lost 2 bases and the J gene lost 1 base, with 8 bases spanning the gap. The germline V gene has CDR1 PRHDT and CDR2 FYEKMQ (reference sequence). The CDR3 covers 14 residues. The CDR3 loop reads CASSLNNPNTEAFF. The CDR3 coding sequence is TGTGCCAGCAGCTTAAACAACCCGAACACTGAAGCTTTCTTT.

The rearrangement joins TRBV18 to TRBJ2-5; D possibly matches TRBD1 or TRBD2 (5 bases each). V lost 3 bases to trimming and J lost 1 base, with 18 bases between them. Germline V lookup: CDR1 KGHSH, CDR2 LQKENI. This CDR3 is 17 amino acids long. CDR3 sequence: CASSPPPGPSLQETQYF. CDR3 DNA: TGTGCCAGCTCACCCCCCCCGGGACCATCCCTCCAAGAGACCCAGTACTTC.

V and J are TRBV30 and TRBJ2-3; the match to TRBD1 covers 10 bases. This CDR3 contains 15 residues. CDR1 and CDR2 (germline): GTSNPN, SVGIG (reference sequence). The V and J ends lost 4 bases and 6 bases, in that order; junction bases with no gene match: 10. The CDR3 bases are TGTGCCTGGACCACGACAGGGGGCTTAGCGGATACGCAGTATTTT. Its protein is CAWTTTGGLADTQYF.

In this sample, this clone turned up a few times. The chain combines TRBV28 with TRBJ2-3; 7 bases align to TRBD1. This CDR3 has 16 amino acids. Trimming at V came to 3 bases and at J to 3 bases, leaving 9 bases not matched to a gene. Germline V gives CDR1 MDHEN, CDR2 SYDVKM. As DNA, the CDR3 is TGTGCCAGCAGTTTCATCGACAGGGCGGTAACAGATACGCAGTATTTT. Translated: CASSFIDRAVTDTQYF. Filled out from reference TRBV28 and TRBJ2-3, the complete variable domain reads DVKVTQSSRYLVKRTGEKVFLECVQDMDHENMFWYRQDPGLGLRLIYFSYDVKMKEKGDIPEGYSVSREKKERFSLILESASTNQTSMYLCASSFIDRAVTDTQYFGPGTRLTVL.

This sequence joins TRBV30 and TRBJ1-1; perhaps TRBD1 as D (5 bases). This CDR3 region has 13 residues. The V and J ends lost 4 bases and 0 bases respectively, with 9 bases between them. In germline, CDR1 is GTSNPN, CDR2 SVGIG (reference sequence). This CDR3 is CAWMGGLNTEAFF. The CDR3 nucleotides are TGTGCCTGGATGGGGGGGTTGAACACTGAAGCTTTCTTT.

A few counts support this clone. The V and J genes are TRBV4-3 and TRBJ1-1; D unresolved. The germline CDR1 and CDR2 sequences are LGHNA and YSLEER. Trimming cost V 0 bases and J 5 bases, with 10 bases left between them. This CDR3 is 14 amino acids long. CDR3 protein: CASSQDSLGTEAFF. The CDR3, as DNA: TGCGCCAGCAGCCAAGATAGCCTGGGAACTGAAGCTTTCTTT.

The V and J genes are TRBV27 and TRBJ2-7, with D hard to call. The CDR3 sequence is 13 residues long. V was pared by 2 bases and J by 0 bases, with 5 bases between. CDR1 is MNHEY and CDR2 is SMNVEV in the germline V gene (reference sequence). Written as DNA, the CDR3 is TGTGCCAGCAGTTTAATCAGCTCCTACGAGCAGTACTTC. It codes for CASSLISSYEQYF.

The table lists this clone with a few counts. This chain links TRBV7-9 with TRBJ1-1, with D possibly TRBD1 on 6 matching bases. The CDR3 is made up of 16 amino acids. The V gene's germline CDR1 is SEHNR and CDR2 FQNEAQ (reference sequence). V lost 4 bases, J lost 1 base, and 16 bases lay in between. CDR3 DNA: TGTGCCAGCAGCTCGGGGGGCCGAGCGCCGAACACTGAAGCTTTCTTT. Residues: CASSSGGRAPNTEAFF.

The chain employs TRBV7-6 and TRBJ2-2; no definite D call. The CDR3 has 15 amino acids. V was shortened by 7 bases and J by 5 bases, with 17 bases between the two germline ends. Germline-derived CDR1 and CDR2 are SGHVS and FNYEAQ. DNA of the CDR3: TGTGCCAGCACCCTGATAGGAACCGGGACCGGGGAGCTGTTTTTT. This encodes CASTLIGTGTGELFF.

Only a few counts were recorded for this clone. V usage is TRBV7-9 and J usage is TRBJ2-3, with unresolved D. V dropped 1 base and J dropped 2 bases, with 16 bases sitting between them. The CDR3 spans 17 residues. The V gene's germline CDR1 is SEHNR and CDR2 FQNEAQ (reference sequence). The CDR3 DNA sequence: TGTGCCAGCAGCTTAGTGGTGGGTTCTTCACTCACAGATACGCAGTATTTT. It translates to CASSLVVGSSLTDTQYF. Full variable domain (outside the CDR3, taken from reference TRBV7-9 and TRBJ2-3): DTGVSQNPRHKITKRGQNVTFRCDPISEHNRLYWYRQTLGQGPEFLTYFQNEAQLEKSRLLSDRFSAERPKGSFSTLEIQRTEQGDSAMYLCASSLVVGSSLTDTQYFGPGTRLTVL.